This record concerns one TCR beta chain sequence. The method was immunoSEQ multiplex PCR; TCRdb's version includes in-frame clones alone and lacks a portion of them. The sample holds roughly 88,000 clones; roughly 90% are singletons and the top ten take 1.5%. These data originate in a study of T cell changes during pregnancy in multiple sclerosis. The junction had 5 bases not matched to a gene; V was cut back by 11 bases and J by 4 bases. The CDR3 covers 12 residues. Germline CDR1 and CDR2: SEHNR and FQNEAQ (reference sequence). The receptor was derived from a female donor with multiple sclerosis, enrolled in a pregnancy study. The chain combines TRBV7-9 with TRBJ2-3; 8 nucleotides agree with TRBD1. Sequenced here: peripheral blood, sampled in the first trimester of pregnancy. CDR3 sequence: CAGAGGPDTQYF. CDR3 nucleotide sequence: TGTGCCGGGGCAGGGGGCCCAGATACGCAGTATTTT.